This T cell receptor beta chain came from a study of blood T cell repertoires in COVID-19. V lost 0 bases to trimming and J lost 0 bases, with 15 bases between them. Germline-derived CDR1 and CDR2 are MGHRA and YSYEKL. The CDR3 has 18 residues. Assay used: immunoSEQ multiplex PCR; TCRdb lists only in-frame clones, some missing. In the table there are 200,000 to 300,000 clones, approximately 85% of which are singletons. The source is an elderly man with acute or convalescent COVID-19. This chain uses TRBV4-1 with TRBJ1-3, with no clear D. Material: peripheral blood. The DNA for the CDR3 is TGCGCCAGCAGCCAAGATGGGCAGCCGAACCTCTCTGGAAACACCATATATTTT. Its protein is CASSQDGQPNLSGNTIYF.